This TCR beta chain was obtained from a study of human thymus T cells. Only four of the eight donors provided a 0.5-1 mL blood sample. Genomic DNA was extracted from every available blood leukocyte. Sequencing used immunoSEQ multiplex PCR; TCRdb keeps in-frame clones, though not all of them. The data contain approximately 46,000 clones, about 95% of them singletons. The V end was cut by 5 bases, the J end by 5 bases, with 12 bases between. The CDR3 sequence is 12 residues long. The germline gives CDR1 GTSNPN, CDR2 SVGIG (reference sequence). The chain joins TRBV30 to TRBJ2-5; possible D gene TRBD1, 5 bases. The specimen was blood. This sequence was found in a girl in the first two years of life with a congenital heart defect but otherwise immunologically healthy. The CDR3 DNA is TGTGCCTGGTCCCCAGGGTGGGAGACCCAGTACTTC. This sequence encodes CAWSPGWETQYF.